Sequencing of this T cell receptor (beta chain) was carried out in a study of CD8 T cells in ankylosing spondylitis. Study outcomes and limitations: A CD8+ phenotype characterized the disease-linked clones, which were relatively rare in peripheral blood. Within matched ankylosing spondylitis synovial fluid, disease-linked clones were reportedly significantly enriched. A TCR beta motif of roughly eight highly homologous variants seemed to mark ankylosing spondylitis blood.

A quantitative 5'-RACE method, one with molecular barcodes, was used to make TCR beta libraries. TCRdb re-analysed the 5' RACE reads in MiXCR, keeping a single row per CDR3 protein. The repertoire holds 200,000 to 250,000 distinct CDR3 sequences, with around 19% as singletons. This clonotype appeared a few times. Its antigen is as yet unknown. V was cut by 4 bases and J by 4 bases, with 14 bases left in between. The CDR3 has 14 residues. Germline values: CDR1 SGHNT, CDR2 YYREEE (reference sequence). The genes are TRBV5-4 and TRBJ1-1; a weak D match, TRBD1 (5 bases). The sample taken for sequencing was blood, either unsorted or a sorted T cell fraction (not recorded which). The receptor was isolated from a male donor with ankylosing spondylitis. The CDR3 region is CASSLGGEGTEAFF. The CDR3 nucleotides read TGTGCCAGCAGCCTGGGGGGTGAGGGCACTGAAGCTTTCTTT.